This TCR beta chain was sequenced for a study of T-cell memory formation after mild COVID-19. This clonotype was counted only a few times. Its cognate antigen is unknown. One entry per CDR3 protein, called by TCRdb with MiXCR from the 5' RACE reads. The data show roughly 250,000 distinct CDR3 sequences, about a sixth seen once. Looked up from germline, CDR1 is GTSNPN and CDR2 is SVGIG (reference sequence). Trimming left V 0 bases short and J 1 base short, with 9 bases between. The CDR3 consists of 14 residues. Study findings and constraints: The finding that pre-infection memory included some responding clones suggested that cross-reactive memory joined.

The genes are TRBV30 and TRBJ1-1; D unclear. The sequenced material came from PBMCs or a T cell subset sorted from them (not recorded which). The clonotype originates from a man aged 18 to 29 who had mild COVID-19 (a few samples of this study predate the infection). Cell type and time point are not known. The CDR3 DNA reads as TGTGCCTGGAGTGTACGTGTGTGGAACACTGAAGCTTTCTTT. It codes for CAWSVRVWNTEAFF.